This T cell receptor beta chain was sequenced during a study of blood T cell repertoires in COVID-19. Study overall: Sites across the United States, Italy and Spain contributed samples from acute and convalescent COVID-19. PBMCs, B-cell-depleted T cells, or T cells were the source of the cDNA or gDNA that made up the material.

Trimming pared 2 bases from V and 4 bases from J, leaving 11 bases between. Germline CDR1 reads MGHRA; CDR2 reads YSYEKL. CDR3 length: 15 amino acids. Produced via immunoSEQ multiplex PCR; TCRdb's table is partial and in-frame only. The profile shows fewer than 300,000 clones, 80% to 90% of them singletons. The Seattle patients joined while their infection was active and were tracked longitudinally afterward. The origin of this receptor is a woman aged 25 to 39 with COVID-19, enrolled during active disease. Sample: peripheral blood. This chain joins TRBV4-1 and TRBJ2-2, with D possibly TRBD1 on 6 matching bases. In DNA form, the CDR3 reads TGCGCCAGCAGCCAACAGACAGGAAGCACCGGGGAGCTGTTTTTT. Amino acid sequence: CASSQQTGSTGELFF.